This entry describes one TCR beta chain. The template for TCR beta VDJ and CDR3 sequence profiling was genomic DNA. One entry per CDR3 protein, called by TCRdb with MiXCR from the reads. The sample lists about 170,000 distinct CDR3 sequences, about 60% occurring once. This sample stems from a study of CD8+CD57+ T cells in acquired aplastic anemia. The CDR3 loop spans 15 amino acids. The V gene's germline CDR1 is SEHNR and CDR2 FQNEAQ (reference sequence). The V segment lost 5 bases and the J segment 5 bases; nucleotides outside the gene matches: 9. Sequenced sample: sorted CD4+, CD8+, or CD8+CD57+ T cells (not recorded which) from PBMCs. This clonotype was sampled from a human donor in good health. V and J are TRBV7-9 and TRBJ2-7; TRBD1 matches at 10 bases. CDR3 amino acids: CASSGTLGTGDEQYF. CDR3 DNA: TGTGCCAGCAGCGGAACCCTCGGGACAGGGGACGAGCAGTACTTC.